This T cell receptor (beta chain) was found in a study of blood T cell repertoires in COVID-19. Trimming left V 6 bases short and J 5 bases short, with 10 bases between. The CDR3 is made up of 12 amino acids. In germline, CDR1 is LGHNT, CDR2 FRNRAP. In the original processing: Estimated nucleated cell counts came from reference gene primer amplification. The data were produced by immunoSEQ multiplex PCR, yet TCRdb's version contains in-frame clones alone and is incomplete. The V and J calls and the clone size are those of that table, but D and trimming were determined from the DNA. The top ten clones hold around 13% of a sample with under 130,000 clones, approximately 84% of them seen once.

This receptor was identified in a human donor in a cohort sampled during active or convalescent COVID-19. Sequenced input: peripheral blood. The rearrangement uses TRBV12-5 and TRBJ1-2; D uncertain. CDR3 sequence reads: CASGTEAYGYTF. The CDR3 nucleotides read TGTGCTAGTGGGACTGAGGCATATGGCTACACCTTC.